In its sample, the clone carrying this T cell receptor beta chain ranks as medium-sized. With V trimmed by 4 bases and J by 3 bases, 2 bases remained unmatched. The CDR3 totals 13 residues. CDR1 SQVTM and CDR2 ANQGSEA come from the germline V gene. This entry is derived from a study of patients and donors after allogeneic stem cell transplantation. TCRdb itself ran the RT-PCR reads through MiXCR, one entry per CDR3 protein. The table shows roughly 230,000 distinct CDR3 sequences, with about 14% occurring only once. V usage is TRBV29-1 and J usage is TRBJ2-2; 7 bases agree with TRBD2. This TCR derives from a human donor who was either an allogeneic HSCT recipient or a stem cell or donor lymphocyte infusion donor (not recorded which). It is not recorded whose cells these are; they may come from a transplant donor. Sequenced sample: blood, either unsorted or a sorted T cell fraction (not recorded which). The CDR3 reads CSVASGYTGELFF. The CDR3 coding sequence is TGCAGCGTTGCTAGCGGTTACACCGGGGAGCTGTTTTTT.